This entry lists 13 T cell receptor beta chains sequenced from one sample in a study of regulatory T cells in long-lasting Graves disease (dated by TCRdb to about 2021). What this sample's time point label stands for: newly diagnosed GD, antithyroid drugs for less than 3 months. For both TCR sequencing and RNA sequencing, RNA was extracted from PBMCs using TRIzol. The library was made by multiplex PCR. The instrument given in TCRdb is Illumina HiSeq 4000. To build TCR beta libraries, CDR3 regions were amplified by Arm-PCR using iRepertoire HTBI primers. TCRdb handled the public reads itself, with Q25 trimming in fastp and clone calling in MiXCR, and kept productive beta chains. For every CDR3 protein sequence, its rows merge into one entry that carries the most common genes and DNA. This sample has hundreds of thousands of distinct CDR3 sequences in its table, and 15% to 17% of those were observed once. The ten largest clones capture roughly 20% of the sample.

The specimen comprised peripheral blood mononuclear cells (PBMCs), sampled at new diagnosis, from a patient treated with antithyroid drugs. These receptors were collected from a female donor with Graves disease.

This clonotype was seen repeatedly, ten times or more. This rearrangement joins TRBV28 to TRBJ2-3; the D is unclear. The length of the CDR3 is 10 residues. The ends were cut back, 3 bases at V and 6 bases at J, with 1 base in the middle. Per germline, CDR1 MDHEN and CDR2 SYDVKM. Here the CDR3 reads CASSFDTQYF. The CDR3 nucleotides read TGTGCCAGCAGTTTTGATACGCAGTATTTT.

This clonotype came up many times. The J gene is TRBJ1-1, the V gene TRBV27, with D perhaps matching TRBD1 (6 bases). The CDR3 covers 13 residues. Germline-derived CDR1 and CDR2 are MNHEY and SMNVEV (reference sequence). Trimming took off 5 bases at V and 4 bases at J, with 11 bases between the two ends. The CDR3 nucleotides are TGTGCCAGCAGTCTCCCGGGGGCCACTGAAGCTTTCTTT. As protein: CASSLPGATEAFF.

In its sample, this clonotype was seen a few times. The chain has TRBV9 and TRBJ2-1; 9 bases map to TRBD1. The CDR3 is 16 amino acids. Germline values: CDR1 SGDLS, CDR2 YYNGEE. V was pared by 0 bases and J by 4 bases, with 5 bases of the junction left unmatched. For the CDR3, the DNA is TGTGCCAGCAGCGTAGGTAGGGACAGGGTTTACAATGAGCAGTTCTTC. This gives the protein CASSVGRDRVYNEQFF. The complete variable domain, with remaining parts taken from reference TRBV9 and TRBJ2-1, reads DSGVTQTPKHLITATGQRVTLRCSPRSGDLSVYWYQQSLDQGLQFLIQYYNGEERAKGNILERFSAQQFPDLHSELNLSSLELGDSALYFCASSVGRDRVYNEQFFGPGTRLTVL.

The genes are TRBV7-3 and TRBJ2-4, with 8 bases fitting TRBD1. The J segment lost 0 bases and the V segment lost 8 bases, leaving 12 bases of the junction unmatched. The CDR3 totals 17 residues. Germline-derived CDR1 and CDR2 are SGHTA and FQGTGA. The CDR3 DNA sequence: TGTGCCAGCTCACCCCCGGACAGGGCCTTAGCCAAAAACATTCAGTACTTC. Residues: CASSPPDRALAKNIQYF.

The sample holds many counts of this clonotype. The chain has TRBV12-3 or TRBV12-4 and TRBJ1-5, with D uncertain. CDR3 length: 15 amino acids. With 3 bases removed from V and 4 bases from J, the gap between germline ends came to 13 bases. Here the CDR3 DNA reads TGTGCCAGCAGTTTCGGGCCCCACTCTAATCAGCCCCAGCATTTT. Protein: CASSFGPHSNQPQHF.

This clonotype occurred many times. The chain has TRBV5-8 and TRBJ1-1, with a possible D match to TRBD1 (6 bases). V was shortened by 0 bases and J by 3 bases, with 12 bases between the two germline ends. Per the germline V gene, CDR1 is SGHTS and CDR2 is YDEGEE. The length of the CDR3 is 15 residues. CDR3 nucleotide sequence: TGTGCCAGCAGCTTGGGAGAGGACAGATACACTGAAGCTTTCTTT. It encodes CASSLGEDRYTEAFF.

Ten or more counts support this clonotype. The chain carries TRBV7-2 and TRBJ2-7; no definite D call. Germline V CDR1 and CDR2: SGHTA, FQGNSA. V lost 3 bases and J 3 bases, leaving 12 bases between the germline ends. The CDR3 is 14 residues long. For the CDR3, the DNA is TGTGCCAGCAGCTTTTTAACAGAGAGCTACGAGCAGTACTTC. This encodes CASSFLTESYEQYF.

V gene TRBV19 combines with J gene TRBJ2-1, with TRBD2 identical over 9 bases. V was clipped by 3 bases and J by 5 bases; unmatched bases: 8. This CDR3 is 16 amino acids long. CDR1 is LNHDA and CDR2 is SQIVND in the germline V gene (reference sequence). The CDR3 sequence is CASSIVRLAENNEQFF. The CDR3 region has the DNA TGTGCCAGTAGTATTGTAAGACTAGCGGAGAACAATGAGCAGTTCTTC.

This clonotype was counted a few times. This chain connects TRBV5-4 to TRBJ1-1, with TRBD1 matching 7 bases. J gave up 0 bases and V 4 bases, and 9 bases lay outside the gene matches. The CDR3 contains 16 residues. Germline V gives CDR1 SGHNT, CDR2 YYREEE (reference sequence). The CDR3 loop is CASSPYDREVNTEAFF. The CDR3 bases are TGTGCCAGCAGCCCTTACGACAGGGAGGTGAACACTGAAGCTTTCTTT.

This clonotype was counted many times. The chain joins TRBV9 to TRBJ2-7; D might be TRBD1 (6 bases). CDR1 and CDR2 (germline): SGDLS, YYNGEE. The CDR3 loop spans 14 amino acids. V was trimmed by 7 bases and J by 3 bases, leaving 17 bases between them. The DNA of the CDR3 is TGTGCCAGCGTCGACAGGACACCCTACTACGAGCAGTACTTC. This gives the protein CASVDRTPYYEQYF.

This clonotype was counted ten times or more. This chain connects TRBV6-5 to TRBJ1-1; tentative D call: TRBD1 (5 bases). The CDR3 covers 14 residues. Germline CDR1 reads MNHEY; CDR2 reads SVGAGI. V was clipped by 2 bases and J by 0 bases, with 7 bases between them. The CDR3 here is CASSYRGMNTEAFF. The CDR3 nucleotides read TGTGCCAGCAGTTACAGGGGCATGAACACTGAAGCTTTCTTT.

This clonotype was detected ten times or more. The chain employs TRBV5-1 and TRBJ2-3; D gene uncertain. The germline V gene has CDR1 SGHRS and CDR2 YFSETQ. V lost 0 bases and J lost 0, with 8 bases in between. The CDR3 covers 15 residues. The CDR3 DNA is TGCGCCAGCAGCTTGGGGGTCTCTAGCACAGATACGCAGTATTTT. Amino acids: CASSLGVSSTDTQYF.

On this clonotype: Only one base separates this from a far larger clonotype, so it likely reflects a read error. The CDR3 DNA sequence: TGTGTCAGCAGTTTCGCACTTTTCCTGCGCACAGATACGCAGTATTTT. Its translation: CVSSFALFLRTDTQYF. The gene calls are TRBV6-2 or TRBV6-3 and TRBJ2-3, with unresolved D. Germline CDR1 reads MNHEY; CDR2 reads SVGEGT. There are 16 residues in the CDR3.